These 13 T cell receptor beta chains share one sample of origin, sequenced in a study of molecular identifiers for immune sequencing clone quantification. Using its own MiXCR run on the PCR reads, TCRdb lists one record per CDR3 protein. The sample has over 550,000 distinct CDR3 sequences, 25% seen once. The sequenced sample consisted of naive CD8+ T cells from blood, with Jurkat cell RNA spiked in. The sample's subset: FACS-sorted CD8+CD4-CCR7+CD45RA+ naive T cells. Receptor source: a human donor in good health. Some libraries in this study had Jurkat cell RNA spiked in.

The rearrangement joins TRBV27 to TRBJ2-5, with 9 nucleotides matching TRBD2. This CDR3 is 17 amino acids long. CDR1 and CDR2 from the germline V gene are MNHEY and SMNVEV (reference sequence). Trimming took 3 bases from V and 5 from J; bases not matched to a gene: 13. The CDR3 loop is CASSFIGSGRGRETQYF. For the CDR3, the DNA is TGTGCCAGCAGTTTTATCGGTAGCGGGAGAGGAAGGGAGACCCAGTACTTC.

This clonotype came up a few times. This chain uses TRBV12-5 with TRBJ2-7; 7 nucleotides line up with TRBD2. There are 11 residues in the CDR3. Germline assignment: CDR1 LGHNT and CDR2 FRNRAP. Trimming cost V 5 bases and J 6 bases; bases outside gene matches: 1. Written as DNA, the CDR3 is TGTGCTAGTGGTAGGGAGGGCGAGCAGTACTTC. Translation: CASGREGEQYF.

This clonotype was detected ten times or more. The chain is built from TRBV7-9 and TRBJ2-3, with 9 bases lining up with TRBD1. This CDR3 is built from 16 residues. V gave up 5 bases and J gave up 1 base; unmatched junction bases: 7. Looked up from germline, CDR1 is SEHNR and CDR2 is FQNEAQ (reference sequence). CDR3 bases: TGTGCCAGCAGCATATACAGGGGGCGCGGCACAGATACGCAGTATTTT. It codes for CASSIYRGRGTDTQYF.

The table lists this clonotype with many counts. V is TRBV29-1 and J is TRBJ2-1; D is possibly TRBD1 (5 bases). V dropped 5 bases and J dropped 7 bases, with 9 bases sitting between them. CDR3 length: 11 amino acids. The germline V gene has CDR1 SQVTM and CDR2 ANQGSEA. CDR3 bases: TGCAGCGTTTTCAGGGAAAATGAGCAGTTCTTC. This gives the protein CSVFRENEQFF.

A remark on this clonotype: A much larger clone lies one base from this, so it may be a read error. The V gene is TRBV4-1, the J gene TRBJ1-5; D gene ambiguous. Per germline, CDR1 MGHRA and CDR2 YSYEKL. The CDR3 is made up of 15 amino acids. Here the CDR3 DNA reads TGCGCCAGCAGCCAAGATATCAATAGCAATCAGCCCAAGCATTTT. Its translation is CASSQDINSNQPKHF.

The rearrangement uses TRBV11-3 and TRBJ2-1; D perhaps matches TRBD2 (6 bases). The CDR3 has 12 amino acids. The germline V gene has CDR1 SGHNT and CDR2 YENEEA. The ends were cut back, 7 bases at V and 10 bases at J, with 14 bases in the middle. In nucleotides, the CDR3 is TGTGCCAGCACCACGGGACTCCAGGAGCAGTTCTTC. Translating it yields CASTTGLQEQFF.

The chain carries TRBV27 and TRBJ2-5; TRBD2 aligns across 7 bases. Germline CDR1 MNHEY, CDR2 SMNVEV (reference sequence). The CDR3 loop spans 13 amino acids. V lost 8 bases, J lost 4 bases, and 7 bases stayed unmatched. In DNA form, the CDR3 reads TGTGCCAGCCGATCGCCGGGGGGAGAGACCCAGTACTTC. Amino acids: CASRSPGGETQYF.

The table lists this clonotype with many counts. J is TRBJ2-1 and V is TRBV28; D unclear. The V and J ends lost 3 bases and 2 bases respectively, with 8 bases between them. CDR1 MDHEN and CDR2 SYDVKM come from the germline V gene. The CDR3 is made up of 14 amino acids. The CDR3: CASSFRGPYNEQFF. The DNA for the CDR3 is TGTGCCAGCAGTTTCCGTGGGCCCTACAATGAGCAGTTCTTC.

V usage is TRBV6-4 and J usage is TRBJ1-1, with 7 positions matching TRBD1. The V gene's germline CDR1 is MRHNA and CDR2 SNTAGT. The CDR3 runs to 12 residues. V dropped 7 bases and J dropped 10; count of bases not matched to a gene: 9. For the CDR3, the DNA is TGTGCCAGCATCCCAACAGGGGACGTAGCTTTCTTT. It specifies CASIPTGDVAFF.

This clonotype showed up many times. The CDR3: CASSQRTGNTEAFF. Written as DNA, the CDR3 is TGTGCCAGCAGTCAACGGACAGGGAACACTGAAGCTTTCTTT. The V call is TRBV6-2 or TRBV6-3, the J call TRBJ1-1; 7 nucleotides line up with TRBD1. Germline lookup yields CDR1 MNHEY and CDR2 SVGEGT. J lost 1 base, V lost 5 bases, and 4 bases had no gene match. There are 14 residues in the CDR3.

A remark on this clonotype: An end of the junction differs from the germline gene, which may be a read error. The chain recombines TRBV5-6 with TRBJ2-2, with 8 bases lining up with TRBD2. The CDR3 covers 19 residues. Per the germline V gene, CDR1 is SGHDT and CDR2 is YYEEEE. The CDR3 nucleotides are TGTGCCAGCAGCTCAGAACACGTAGTGTCGGGAGGGCCTTTCGGGGAGCAGTTTTTT. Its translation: CASSSEHVVSGGPFGEQFF.

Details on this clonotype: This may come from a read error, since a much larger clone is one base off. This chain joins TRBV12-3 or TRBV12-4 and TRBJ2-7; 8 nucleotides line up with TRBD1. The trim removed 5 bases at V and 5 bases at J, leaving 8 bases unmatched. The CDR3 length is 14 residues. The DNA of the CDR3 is TGTGCCAGCAGTGCCCGGACAGGGAAACACGAGCAGTACTTC. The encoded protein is CASSARTGKHEQYF.

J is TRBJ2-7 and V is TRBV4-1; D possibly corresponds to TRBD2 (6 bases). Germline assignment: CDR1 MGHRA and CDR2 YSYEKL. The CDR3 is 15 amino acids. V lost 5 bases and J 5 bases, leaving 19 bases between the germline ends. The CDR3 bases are TGCGCCAGCAGCACATTCGTCGGCGGAGGGGACGAGCAGTACTTC. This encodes CASSTFVGGGDEQYF.